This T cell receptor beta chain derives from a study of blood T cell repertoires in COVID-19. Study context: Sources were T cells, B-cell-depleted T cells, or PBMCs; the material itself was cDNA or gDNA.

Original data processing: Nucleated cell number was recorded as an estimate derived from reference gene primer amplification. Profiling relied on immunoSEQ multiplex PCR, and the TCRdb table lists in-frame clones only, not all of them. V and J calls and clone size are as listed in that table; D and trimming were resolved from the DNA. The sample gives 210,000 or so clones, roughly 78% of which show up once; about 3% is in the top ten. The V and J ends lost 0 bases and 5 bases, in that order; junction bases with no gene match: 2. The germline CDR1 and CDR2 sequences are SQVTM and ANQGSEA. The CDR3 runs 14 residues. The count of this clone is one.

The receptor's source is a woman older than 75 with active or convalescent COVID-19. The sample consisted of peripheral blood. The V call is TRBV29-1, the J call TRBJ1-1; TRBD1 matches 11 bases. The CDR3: CSVEDGTGGTEAFF. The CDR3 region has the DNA TGCAGCGTTGAAGATGGGACAGGGGGGACTGAAGCTTTCTTT.